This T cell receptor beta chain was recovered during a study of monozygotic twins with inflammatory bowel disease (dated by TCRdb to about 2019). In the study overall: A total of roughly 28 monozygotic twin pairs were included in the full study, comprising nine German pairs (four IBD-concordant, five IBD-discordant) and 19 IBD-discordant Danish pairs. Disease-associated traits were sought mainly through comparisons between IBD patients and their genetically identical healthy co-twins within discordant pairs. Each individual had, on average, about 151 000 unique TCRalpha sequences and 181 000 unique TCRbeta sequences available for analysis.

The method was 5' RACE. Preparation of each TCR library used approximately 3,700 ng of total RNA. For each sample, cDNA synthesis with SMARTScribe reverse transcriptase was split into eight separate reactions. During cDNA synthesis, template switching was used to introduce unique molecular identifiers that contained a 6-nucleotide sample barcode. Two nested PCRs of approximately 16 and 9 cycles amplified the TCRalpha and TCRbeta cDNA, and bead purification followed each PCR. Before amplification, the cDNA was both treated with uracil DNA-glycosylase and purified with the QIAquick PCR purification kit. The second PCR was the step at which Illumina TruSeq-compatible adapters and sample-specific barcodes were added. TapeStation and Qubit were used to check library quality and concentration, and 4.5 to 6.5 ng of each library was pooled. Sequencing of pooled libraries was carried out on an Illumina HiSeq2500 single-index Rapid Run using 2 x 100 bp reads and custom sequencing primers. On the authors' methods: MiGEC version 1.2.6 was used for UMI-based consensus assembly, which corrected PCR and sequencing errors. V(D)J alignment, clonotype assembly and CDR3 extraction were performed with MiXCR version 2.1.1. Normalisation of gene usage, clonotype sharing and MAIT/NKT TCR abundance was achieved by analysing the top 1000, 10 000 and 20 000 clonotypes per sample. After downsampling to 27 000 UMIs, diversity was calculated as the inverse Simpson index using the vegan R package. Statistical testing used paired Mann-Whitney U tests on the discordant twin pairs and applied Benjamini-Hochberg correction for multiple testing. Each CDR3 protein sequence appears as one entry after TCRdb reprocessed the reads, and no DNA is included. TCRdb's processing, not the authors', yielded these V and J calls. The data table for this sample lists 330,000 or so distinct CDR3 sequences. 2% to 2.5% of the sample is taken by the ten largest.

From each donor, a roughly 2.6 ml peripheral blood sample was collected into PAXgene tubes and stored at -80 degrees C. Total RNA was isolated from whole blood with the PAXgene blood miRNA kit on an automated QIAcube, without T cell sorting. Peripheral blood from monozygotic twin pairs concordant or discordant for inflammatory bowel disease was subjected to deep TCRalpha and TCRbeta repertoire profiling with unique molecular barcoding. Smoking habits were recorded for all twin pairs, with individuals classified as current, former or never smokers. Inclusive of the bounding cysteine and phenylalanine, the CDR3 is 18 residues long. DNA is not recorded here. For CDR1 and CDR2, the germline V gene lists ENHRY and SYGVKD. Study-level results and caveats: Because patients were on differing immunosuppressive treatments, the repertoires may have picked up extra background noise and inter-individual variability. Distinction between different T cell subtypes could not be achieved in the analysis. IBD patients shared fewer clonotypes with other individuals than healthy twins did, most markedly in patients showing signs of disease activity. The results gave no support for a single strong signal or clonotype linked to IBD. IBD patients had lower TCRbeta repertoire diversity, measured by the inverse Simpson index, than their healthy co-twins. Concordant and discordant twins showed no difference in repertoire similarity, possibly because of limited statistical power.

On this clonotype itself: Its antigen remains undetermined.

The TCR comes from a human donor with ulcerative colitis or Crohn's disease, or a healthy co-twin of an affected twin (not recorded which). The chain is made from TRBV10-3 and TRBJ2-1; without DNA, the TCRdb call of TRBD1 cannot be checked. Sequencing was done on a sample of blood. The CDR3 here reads CAISDYKRGPSSYNEQFF.